One T cell receptor beta chain is described in this entry. Its antigen is not yet known. Read sequence stops 3 residues before the CDR3 end, and the germline J gene provides the missing end. The data stem from a study of T cells in women clearing cervical HPV infection (dated by TCRdb to between 2018 and 2020). General notes on the study: The cases were 25 to 30 women with histologically confirmed HPV16-related CIN3 or worse, and 2 of those women had invasive cancers. The 20 to 25 controls were women who cleared a single incident HPV16 infection within 12 months without developing precancer or cancer. Case blood was taken at the visit when the lesion was first identified, whereas control blood was taken when infection was no longer detected. Among cases, blood sampling came a median of nearly 150 days after lesion detection, with an interquartile range of about 85 to 200 days. Since only a few of the women had HLA typing available, the possibility that HLA type was acting as a confounder could not be ruled out. Nested within Costa Rica's Guanacaste HPV Natural History Study, an exploratory proof-of-principle case-control study compared TCR repertoires across cervical HPV16 outcomes. Cases and controls were matched on year of sample collection and on age within five years. A median age of about 30 years was observed in cases versus 37 to 40 in controls, and no significant differences in baseline characteristics were found. The parent cohort enrolled 8,500 to 11,000 women aged 18 or older in Guanacaste, Costa Rica, during about 1992 to 1994 and followed them for more than 6 years. Quality controls consisted of five blinded duplicates per group, for a total of about 60 samples made up of roughly 50 participants and around ten replicates. The paper as a whole reports these results and caveats: T-cell numbers per sample were unknown, so richness differences could reflect varying T-cell content rather than repertoire biology. By combining richness with V gene abundances, random forest classifiers separated cases from controls with an estimated AUC of just over 0.8. CIN3+ cases had significantly higher TCR repertoire richness than controls across sequencing depths, but evenness did not differ between the groups. Lower TRBV6-7 relative abundance was observed in cases than in controls (around 0.1% versus 0.15%; Bonferroni P = 0.0008). Whether associations preceded infection or resulted from infection could not be shown with the cross-sectional design, and effector/memory subsets and HPV-specific T cells were not isolated.

TCR beta CDR3 regions were amplified by multiplex PCR from an average of roughly 1,200 ng genomic DNA per sample using the immunoSEQ assay. Primer bias was corrected in the assay by using a complete synthetic TCR repertoire to establish an amplification baseline. The amplicons were sequenced using the Illumina platform. Turning to the authors' computational methods: Sequence errors were corrected by clustering with frequency ratios and a modified nearest-neighbor algorithm, and the sequences were then analyzed in the immunoSEQ Analyzer using IMGT gene definitions. TCR richness and evenness were averaged over 20 rarefaction repeats at each rarefaction depth, excluding samples with fewer sequences than the depth. Relative abundances of V, D and J genes were compared between groups using Wilcoxon rank sum tests, with FDR correction applied. Blinded duplicates gave an intraclass correlation of around 96% for TCR richness and an average of 76.4% across some 62 gene segments. TCRdb retrieved this table from immuneACCESS and kept in-frame rearrangements only. Not all clones are present; in checked studies, unresolved V genes account for under half, and no reason is known for the remainder. V and J calls and clone size are copied from that table; D and trimming were computed from the DNA. This specimen's table enumerates about 14,000 clones. Around 8% of the sample is held by the ten biggest clonotypes.

The CDR1 and CDR2 encoded by the germline V gene are MDHEN and SYDVKM. Trimming removed 4 bases from V and 5 bases from J, leaving 20 bases between the germline ends. From the cysteine up to the phenylalanine, the CDR3 has a length of 16 residues. Only the CDR3 bases that were read are kept: 39 of them, in frame from base 1. Every participant had a single incident cervical HPV16 infection, and prevalent HPV16 infections were excluded. Cervical HPV DNA was detected with MY09/MY11 PCR, and genotyping was done by dot-blot hybridization. Roughly 16 mL of heparinized blood were centrifuged, and the buffy coat was split into aliquots, frozen at -30 degrees C, and then kept at -80 degrees C. QIAGEN kits were used to extract genomic DNA from the buffy coat specimens.

The specimen was blood buffy coat. The V and J segments used are TRBV28 and TRBJ2-5, with the identity of the D gene unclear. The TCR originated in a woman aged 18-70 years with a cervical HPV16 infection that either progressed to CIN3+ or cleared (not recorded which). The CDR3 reads CASSSIQSGLVETQYF. The part of the CDR3 DNA that was read is TGTGCCAGCAGTTCCATACAATCCGGGTTGGTGGAGACC.